The clone carrying this T cell receptor beta chain has a single count. The record originates from a study of blood T cell repertoires in COVID-19. Study-level background: Acute and convalescent COVID-19 specimens originated in the United States, Italy and Spain.

The CDR3 is 15 amino acids. Germline V CDR1 and CDR2: SQVTM, ANQGSEA. Germline trimming cut 6 bases from V and 3 bases from J; bases unmatched to any gene: 12. TCRdb's copy holds only in-frame clones and misses some; the assay was immunoSEQ multiplex PCR. The sample has over 75,000 clones, 90% seen once. J is TRBJ2-7 and V is TRBV29-1; TRBD1 aligns across 9 bases. The specimen was peripheral blood. The sequence was collected from a man between 60 and 75 years old with acute or convalescent COVID-19. The CDR3 here is CSVASGTGPIYEQYF. CDR3 bases: TGCAGCGTGGCCTCCGGGACAGGGCCTATCTACGAGCAGTACTTC.